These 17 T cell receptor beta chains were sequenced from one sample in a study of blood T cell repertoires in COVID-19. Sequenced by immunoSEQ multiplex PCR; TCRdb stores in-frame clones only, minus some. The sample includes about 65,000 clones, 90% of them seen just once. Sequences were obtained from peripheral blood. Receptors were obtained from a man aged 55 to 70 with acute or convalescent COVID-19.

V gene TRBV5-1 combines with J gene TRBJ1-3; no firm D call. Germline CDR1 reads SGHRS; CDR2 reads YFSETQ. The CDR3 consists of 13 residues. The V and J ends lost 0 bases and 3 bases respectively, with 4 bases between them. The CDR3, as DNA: TGCGCCAGCAGCTTGGACATTGGAAACACCATATATTTT. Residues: CASSLDIGNTIYF.

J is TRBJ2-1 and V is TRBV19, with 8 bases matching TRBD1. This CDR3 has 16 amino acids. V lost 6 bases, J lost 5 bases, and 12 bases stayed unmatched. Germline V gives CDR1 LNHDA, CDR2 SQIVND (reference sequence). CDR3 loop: CASRPTGTGLHNEQFF. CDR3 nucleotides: TGTGCCAGTAGGCCGACCGGGACAGGACTCCACAATGAGCAGTTCTTC. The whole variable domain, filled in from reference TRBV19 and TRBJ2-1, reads DGGITQSPKYLFRKEGQNVTLSCEQNLNHDAMYWYRQDPGQGLRLIYYSQIVNDFQKGDIAEGYSVSREKKESFPLTVTSAQKNPTAFYLCASRPTGTGLHNEQFFGPGTRLTVL.

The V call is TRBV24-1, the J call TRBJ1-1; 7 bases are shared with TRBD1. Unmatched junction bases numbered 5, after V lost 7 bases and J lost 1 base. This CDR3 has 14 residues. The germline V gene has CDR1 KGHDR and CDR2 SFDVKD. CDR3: CATRSRTGNTEAFF. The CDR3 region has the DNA TGTGCCACCAGGTCCCGGACAGGGAACACTGAAGCTTTCTTT.

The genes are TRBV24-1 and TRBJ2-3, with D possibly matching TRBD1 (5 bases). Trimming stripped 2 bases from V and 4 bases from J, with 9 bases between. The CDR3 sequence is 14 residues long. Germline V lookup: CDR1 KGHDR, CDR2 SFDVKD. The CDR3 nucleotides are TGTGCCACCAGTGATTCCCAGGGATCAGATACGCAGTATTTT. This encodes CATSDSQGSDTQYF.

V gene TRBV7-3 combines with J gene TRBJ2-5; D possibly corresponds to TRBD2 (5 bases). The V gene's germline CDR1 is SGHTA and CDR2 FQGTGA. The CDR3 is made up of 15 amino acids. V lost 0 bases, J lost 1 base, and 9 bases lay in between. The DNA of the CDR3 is TGTGCCAGCAGCTTAACTGGGCGGGTCCAAGAGACCCAGTACTTC. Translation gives CASSLTGRVQETQYF.

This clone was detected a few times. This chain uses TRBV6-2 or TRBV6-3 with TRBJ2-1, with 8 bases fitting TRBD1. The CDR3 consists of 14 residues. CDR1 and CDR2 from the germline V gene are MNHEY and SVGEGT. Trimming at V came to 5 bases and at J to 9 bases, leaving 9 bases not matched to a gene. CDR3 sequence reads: CASSTAGQGREQFF. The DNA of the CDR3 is TGTGCCAGCAGTACCGCTGGACAGGGACGTGAGCAGTTCTTC.

This chain's CDR3 is CASTLDRVPRIEKLFF. For the CDR3, the DNA is TGTGCCAGCACCTTGGACAGGGTCCCGCGGATTGAAAAACTGTTTTTT. The rearrangement uses TRBV7-9 and TRBJ1-4; TRBD1 matches at 8 bases. CDR3 length equals 16 residues. Germline V gene lookup returns CDR1 SEHNR and CDR2 FQNEAQ (reference sequence). The V gene end was trimmed by 7 bases and the J gene end by 7 bases; junction bases not matched to a gene: 14.

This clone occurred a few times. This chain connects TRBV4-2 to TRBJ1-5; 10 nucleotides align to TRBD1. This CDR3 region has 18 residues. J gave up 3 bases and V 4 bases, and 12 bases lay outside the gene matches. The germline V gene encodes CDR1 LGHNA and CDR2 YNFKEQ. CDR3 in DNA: TGTGCCAGCAGCCCCTCCGGGACAGGGGTTTCGGTCAATCAGCCCCAGCATTTT. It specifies CASSPSGTGVSVNQPQHF.

The CDR3 sequence is CASSFEGGGWDTEAFF. The CDR3 coding sequence is TGTGCCAGCAGCTTCGAAGGGGGCGGGTGGGACACTGAAGCTTTCTTT. The chain couples TRBV5-5 to TRBJ1-1; TRBD1 agrees at 7 bases. Germline CDR1 is SGHKS and CDR2 is YYEKEE (reference sequence). V gave up 2 bases and J gave up 3 bases; unmatched junction bases: 10. The CDR3 loop spans 16 amino acids.

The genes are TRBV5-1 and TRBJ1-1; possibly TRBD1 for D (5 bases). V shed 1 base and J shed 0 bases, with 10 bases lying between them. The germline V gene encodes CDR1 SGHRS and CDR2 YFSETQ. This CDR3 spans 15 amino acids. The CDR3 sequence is CASSLTGTMNTEAFF. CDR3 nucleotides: TGCGCCAGCAGCTTGACCGGGACTATGAACACTGAAGCTTTCTTT.

DNA of the CDR3: TGTGCCAGCAGCCAAGAGGGACTAGCGGGCCGATTGACCGGGGAGCTGTTTTTT. Translated, it gives CASSQEGLAGRLTGELFF. The chain couples TRBV3-1 (or the pseudogene TRBV3-2) to TRBJ2-2; TRBD2 matches at 12 bases. After removal of 0 bases from V and 5 bases from J, the junction contained 7 bases not matched to a gene. The CDR3 is 18 residues long. In germline, CDR1 is LGHDT, CDR2 YNNKEL (reference sequence).

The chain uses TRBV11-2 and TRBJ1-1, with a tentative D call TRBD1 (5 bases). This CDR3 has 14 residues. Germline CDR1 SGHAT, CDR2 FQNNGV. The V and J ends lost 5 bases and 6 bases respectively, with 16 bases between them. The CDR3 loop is CASSLNQGIPEAFF. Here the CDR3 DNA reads TGTGCCAGCAGCCTTAATCAGGGTATCCCTGAAGCTTTCTTT.

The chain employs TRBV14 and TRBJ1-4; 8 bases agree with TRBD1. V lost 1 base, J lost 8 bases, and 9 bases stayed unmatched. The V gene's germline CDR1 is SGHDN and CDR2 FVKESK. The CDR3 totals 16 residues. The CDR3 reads CASSQGGSRGREKLFF. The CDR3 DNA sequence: TGTGCCAGCAGCCAAGGGGGCTCCAGGGGGCGAGAAAAACTGTTTTTT. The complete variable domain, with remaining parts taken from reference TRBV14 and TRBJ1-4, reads EAGVTQFPSHSVIEKGQTVTLRCDPISGHDNLYWYRRVMGKEIKFLLHFVKESKQDESGMPNNRFLAERTGGTYSTLKVQPAELEDSGVYFCASSQGGSRGREKLFFGSGTQLSVL.

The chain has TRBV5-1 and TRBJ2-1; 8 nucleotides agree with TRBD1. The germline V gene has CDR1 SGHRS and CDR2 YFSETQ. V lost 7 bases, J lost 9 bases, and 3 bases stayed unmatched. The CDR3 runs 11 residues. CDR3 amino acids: CASQGAGEQFF. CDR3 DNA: TGCGCCAGCCAGGGGGCGGGTGAGCAGTTCTTC. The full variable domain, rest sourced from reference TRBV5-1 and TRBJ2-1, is KAGVTQTPRYLIKTRGQQVTLSCSPISGHRSVSWYQQTPGQGLQFLFEYFSETQRNKGNFPGRFSGRQFSNSRSEMNVSTLELGDSALYLCASQGAGEQFFGPGTRLTVL.

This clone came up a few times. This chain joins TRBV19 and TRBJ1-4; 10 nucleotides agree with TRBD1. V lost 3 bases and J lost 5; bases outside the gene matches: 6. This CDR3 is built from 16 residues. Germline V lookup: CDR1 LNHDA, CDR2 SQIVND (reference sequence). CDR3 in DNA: TGTGCCAGTAGTATGAGTTCGGGACAGGGGAATGAAAAACTGTTTTTT. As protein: CASSMSSGQGNEKLFF.

The CDR3 sequence is CASSRQFGGQETQYF. Written as DNA, the CDR3 is TGTGCCAGCAGCCGCCAGTTCGGGGGGCAAGAGACCCAGTACTTC. The chain joins TRBV7-2 to TRBJ2-5; 7 bases fit TRBD2. The CDR3 extends over 15 amino acids. Trimming at V came to 5 bases and at J to 2 bases, leaving 8 bases not matched to a gene. Germline V gene sequence: CDR1 SGHTA, CDR2 FQGNSA.

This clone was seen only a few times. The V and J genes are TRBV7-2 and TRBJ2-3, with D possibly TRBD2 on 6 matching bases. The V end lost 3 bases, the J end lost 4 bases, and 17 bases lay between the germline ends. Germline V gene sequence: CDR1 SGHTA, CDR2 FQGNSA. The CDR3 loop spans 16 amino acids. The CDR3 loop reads CASSFIQAGFSDTQYF. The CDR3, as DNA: TGTGCCAGCAGCTTTATTCAAGCGGGTTTTTCAGATACGCAGTATTTT.